This T cell receptor (beta chain) was obtained from a study of blood T cell repertoires in COVID-19. On the study more broadly: Sites across the United States, Italy and Spain contributed samples from acute and convalescent COVID-19. Sources were T cells, B-cell-depleted T cells, or PBMCs; the material itself was cDNA or gDNA.

The assay was immunoSEQ multiplex PCR, and TCRdb's table has in-frame clones only and misses some. The profile shows more than 65,000 clones, around 88% of them singletons. V gave up 2 bases and J gave up 1 base; unmatched junction bases: 4. The CDR3 totals 17 residues. Germline V lookup: CDR1 SGHVS, CDR2 FNYEAQ. The chain carries TRBV7-6 and TRBJ2-5; 13 bases agree with TRBD2. Sequencing was done on a sample of peripheral blood. This receptor was obtained from a man aged 55 to 70 with acute or convalescent COVID-19. CDR3 bases: TGTGCCAGCAGCTTAAAACGGACTAGCGGGGGCCAAGAGACCCAGTACTTC. Its protein product is CASSLKRTSGGQETQYF.